The source of this TCR beta chain is a study of T cells after yellow fever vaccination. For the study at large: Those fractions that held only low numbers of cells were prepared using the SMART-Seq v4 Ultra Low Input RNA kit. Study findings and constraints: Bulk-population clonotypes that are abundant could appear as contaminants in FACS-sorted repertoires. Only a small proportion of the clonotypes turned up in both the CD4 and the CD8 compartments, likely arising from convergent recombination.

The V gene's germline CDR1 is KGHSH and CDR2 LQKENI. The CDR3 has 12 amino acids. Comments on this clonotype: Its antigen is currently unknown. A read error may produce the germline difference seen at one junction end.

TCRdb re-derived calls from the 5' RACE reads in MiXCR, one entry per CDR3 protein. The table lists 510,000 or so distinct CDR3 sequences, roughly 19% of them singletons, with approximately 15% in the top ten. The V and J genes are TRBV18 and TRBJ2-7, with 8 bases matching TRBD1. The source is a man younger than 45 who received the YFV17D yellow fever vaccine. Sample: PBMCs, taken 15 days after the yellow fever booster vaccination. This chain's CDR3 is CASSPDRGIEDF. The DNA for the CDR3 is TGTGCCAGCTCACCTGACAGGGGAATAGAGGACTTC.